One and the same sample provided the 21 T cell receptor beta chains below, sequenced in a study of shared clonotypes between healthy human individuals (dated by TCRdb to between 2020 and 2021). For the CD8 naive samples, CD45RO-negative cells were positively selected for CCR7, yielding a CD45RA+CCR7+ population from which TemRA cells were excluded. The method was the immunoSEQ multiplex PCR assay. As stored in TCRdb, this immuneACCESS dataset retains in-frame rearrangements with V and J assigned. A fraction of the clones does not appear; measured against another copy, unresolved V genes explain less than half of the discrepancy, and the remainder lacks a known reason. The sample table records roughly 770,000 clones; roughly 96% of these occur just once. Less than 0.25% of the sample is taken by the ten largest. Material for sequencing was naive CD8+ T cells sorted from blood. Taken with the paper, the label for cell subset or site translates to: CD45RA+CCR7+. These receptors all come from a man aged 30 to 45 in good health.

This sequence joins TRBV7-2 and TRBJ2-5; 9 bases align to TRBD1. Germline V gene sequence: CDR1 SGHTA, CDR2 FQGNSA. The CDR3 covers 18 residues. The trim removed 1 base at V and 4 bases at J, leaving 13 bases unmatched. The CDR3 nucleotides read TGTGCCAGCAGCTTAGTTGTGACAGGGGGTTCATTTAGAGAGACCCAGTACTTC. It specifies CASSLVVTGGSFRETQYF.

This chain connects TRBV9 to TRBJ2-7; D is ambiguous. V was pared by 4 bases and J by 5 bases, with 16 bases between. Germline V lookup: CDR1 SGDLS, CDR2 YYNGEE. The CDR3 length is 14 residues. CDR3 residues: CASSLFGVWNEQYF. Written as DNA, the CDR3 is TGTGCCAGCAGCCTATTTGGGGTGTGGAACGAGCAGTACTTC.

V gene TRBV9 combines with J gene TRBJ2-5; possibly TRBD2 for D (5 bases). V was pared by 4 bases and J by 1 base, with 11 bases between. The CDR3 is made up of 14 amino acids. CDR1 SGDLS and CDR2 YYNGEE come from the germline V gene. The CDR3 sequence: CASSSARGQETQYF. CDR3 coding DNA: TGTGCCAGCAGCTCAGCTCGGGGCCAAGAGACCCAGTACTTC.

J is TRBJ2-5 and V is TRBV10-3; D gene unclear. The germline V gene has CDR1 ENHRY and CDR2 SYGVKD. Trimming removed 2 bases at V and 1 base at J, with 11 bases between. CDR3 length equals 15 residues. CDR3 DNA: TGTGCCATCAGTGAGAGGTCACAGCCCCAAGAGACCCAGTACTTC. Encoded protein: CAISERSQPQETQYF.

This clone was detected only once. The V gene is TRBV18, the J gene TRBJ2-7; TRBD2 might be the D (6 bases). CDR3 size: 16 residues. CDR1 and CDR2 from the germline V gene are KGHSH and LQKENI. The V end lost 3 bases, the J end lost 1 base, and 16 bases lay between the germline ends. CDR3 bases: TGTGCCAGCTCACCCCCGAGGAGGGTGGGATCCTACGAGCAGTACTTC. It translates to CASSPPRRVGSYEQYF.

This clone has a single count. The chain employs TRBV27 and TRBJ2-1, with TRBD1 matching 9 bases. CDR3 length equals 16 residues. V trimming: 6 bases; J trimming: 7 bases; junction bases outside the gene matches: 13. Germline V gene lookup returns CDR1 MNHEY and CDR2 SMNVEV (reference sequence). In DNA form, the CDR3 reads TGTGCCAGCAGCTACCTCGGGACAGGGTCGAGAAATGAGCAGTTCTTC. As protein: CASSYLGTGSRNEQFF.

This chain connects TRBV11-2 to TRBJ2-1, with D possibly being TRBD2 (5 bases). V was trimmed by 3 bases and J by 5 bases, leaving 8 bases between them. Germline V CDR1 and CDR2: SGHAT, FQNNGV. This CDR3 has 13 amino acids. The DNA of the CDR3 is TGTGCCAGCAGCTTTCCCGGGAACAATGAGCAGTTCTTC. This codes for CASSFPGNNEQFF. Supplemented by reference TRBV11-2 and TRBJ2-1, the full variable domain reads EAGVAQSPRYKIIEKRQSVAFWCNPISGHATLYWYQQILGQGPKLLIQFQNNGVVDDSQLPKDRFSAERLKGVDSTLKIQPAKLEDSAVYLCASSFPGNNEQFFGPGTRLTVL.

The rearrangement uses TRBV11-2 and TRBJ2-3; 7 bases align to TRBD2. This CDR3 spans 17 amino acids. Germline loops: CDR1 SGHAT, CDR2 FQNNGV. J lost 3 bases, V lost 4 bases, and 13 bases had no gene match. The CDR3 here is CASSSEIEGRVTDTQYF. The CDR3 DNA sequence: TGTGCCAGCAGCTCCGAGATTGAGGGGAGGGTTACAGATACGCAGTATTTT.

CDR3 sequence (DNA): TGTGCCAGCATCTACACGGGACTAGCGGTGTCCTACAATGAGCAGTTCTTC. Its protein is CASIYTGLAVSYNEQFF. The chain joins TRBV7-9 to TRBJ2-1, with 11 positions matching TRBD2. The CDR3 runs 17 residues. Germline CDR1 is SEHNR and CDR2 is FQNEAQ (reference sequence). V trimming: 7 bases; J trimming: 1 base; junction bases outside the gene matches: 9. Filled out from reference TRBV7-9 and TRBJ2-1, the complete variable domain reads DTGVSQNPRHKITKRGQNVTFRCDPISEHNRLYWYRQTLGQGPEFLTYFQNEAQLEKSRLLSDRFSAERPKGSFSTLEIQRTEQGDSAMYLCASIYTGLAVSYNEQFFGPGTRLTVL.

The chain uses TRBV10-3 and TRBJ2-1; D may be TRBD2 (5 bases). Germline CDR1 ENHRY, CDR2 SYGVKD. V was pared by 0 bases and J by 5 bases, with 17 bases between. The CDR3 is 17 amino acids. CDR3 coding DNA: TGTGCCATCAGTGAGTCGGGGTTTAGGACTCTCGACAATGAGCAGTTCTTC. Its protein is CAISESGFRTLDNEQFF.

This chain links TRBV19 with TRBJ1-5, with TRBD1 as a possible D gene (5 bases). V gave up 4 bases and J gave up 0 bases, with 10 bases separating them. Germline V gene sequence: CDR1 LNHDA, CDR2 SQIVND (reference sequence). This CDR3 contains 15 residues. CDR3 residues: CASSKDNDSNQPQHF. In DNA form, the CDR3 reads TGTGCCAGTAGTAAGGACAACGATAGCAATCAGCCCCAGCATTTT.

The rearrangement links TRBV29-1 to TRBJ2-1; D unclear. The V end lost 1 base, the J end lost 0 bases, and 13 bases lay between the germline ends. Germline V gives CDR1 SQVTM, CDR2 ANQGSEA. The CDR3 has 16 amino acids. CDR3 in amino acids: CSVEGDLYSSYNEQFF. DNA of the CDR3: TGCAGCGTTGAAGGGGATCTCTATAGCTCCTACAATGAGCAGTTCTTC.

Of note for this clone: One end of the junction varies from germline; a read error may be responsible. The rearrangement uses TRBV28 and TRBJ2-7; 7 bases fit TRBD1. The CDR3 totals 13 residues. Germline CDR1 reads MDHEN; CDR2 reads SYDVKM. The CDR3 sequence is CASRSLGTDVQHF. Written as DNA, the CDR3 is TGTGCCAGCAGGTCCCTCGGGACAGATGTGCAGCACTTC.

The chain couples TRBV18 to TRBJ2-1, with a weak D call TRBD1 (6 bases). Per the germline V gene, CDR1 is KGHSH and CDR2 is LQKENI. The CDR3 contains 21 residues. Trimming left V 1 base short and J 2 bases short, with 27 bases between. CDR3 DNA sequence: TGTGCCAGCTCACCACAGCCTCCGACAGGCCCCGAAGTCCCACCCTACAATGAGCAGTTCTTC. This encodes CASSPQPPTGPEVPPYNEQFF.

The chain combines TRBV19 with TRBJ2-7; TRBD2 matches at 11 bases. The CDR3 has 13 amino acids. After removal of 8 bases from V and 4 bases from J, the junction contained 4 bases not matched to a gene. The germline gives CDR1 LNHDA, CDR2 SQIVND (reference sequence). CDR3 sequence: CASSTSGAYEQYF. CDR3 sequence (DNA): TGTGCCAGTTCGACTAGCGGGGCATACGAGCAGTACTTC.

The CDR3 loop reads CASSGFLSYEQYF. The CDR3 DNA sequence: TGTGCCAGCAGTGGGTTCCTCTCCTACGAGCAGTACTTC. The J gene is TRBJ2-7, the V gene TRBV28; no definite D call. Germline assignment: CDR1 MDHEN and CDR2 SYDVKM. The CDR3 totals 13 residues. The V end was cut by 5 bases, the J end by 0 bases, with 8 bases between.

This chain uses TRBV11-3 with TRBJ2-2; D is possibly TRBD2 (6 bases). The V end was cut by 5 bases, the J end by 7 bases, with 11 bases between. This CDR3 is 13 amino acids long. Germline CDR1 SGHNT, CDR2 YENEEA. Here the CDR3 reads CASSTWGDGELFF. Written as DNA, the CDR3 is TGTGCCAGCAGCACCTGGGGGGACGGGGAGCTGTTTTTT. Combining the CDR3 with reference TRBV11-3 and TRBJ2-2 gives the whole variable domain EAGVVQSPRYKIIEKKQPVAFWCNPISGHNTLYWYLQNLGQGPELLIRYENEEAVDDSQLPKDRFSAERLKGVDSTLKIQPAELGDSAVYLCASSTWGDGELFFGEGSRLTVL.

This clone was detected only once. This chain joins TRBV27 and TRBJ2-7, with 12 bases lining up with TRBD2. Germline V lookup: CDR1 MNHEY, CDR2 SMNVEV (reference sequence). CDR3 size: 16 residues. The trim removed 5 bases at V and 2 bases at J, leaving 7 bases unmatched. The DNA for the CDR3 is TGTGCCAGCAGTACCCACCTAGCGGGAGGGCCCTACGAGCAGTACTTC. Protein sequence: CASSTHLAGGPYEQYF.

This clone occurred once. Additional DNA sequences in this sample encode the identical CDR3. The rearrangement uses TRBV6-5 and TRBJ2-7; the D gene could be TRBD1 or TRBD2 (5 bases each). There are 13 residues in the CDR3. Between the trimmed V and J ends, which lost 0 bases and 4 bases, there was a span of 7 bases. In germline, CDR1 is MNHEY, CDR2 SVGAGI. This CDR3 is CASSYSGDYEQYF. In DNA form, the CDR3 reads TGTGCCAGCAGTTACTCGGGGGATTACGAGCAGTACTTC.

V usage is TRBV27 and J usage is TRBJ2-5; 7 bases are shared with TRBD1. This CDR3 comprises 13 residues. The V and J ends lost 4 bases and 9 bases, in that order; junction bases with no gene match: 8. Germline loops: CDR1 MNHEY, CDR2 SMNVEV (reference sequence). The CDR3 DNA is TGTGCCAGCAGTTGGGGGACAGACCAGGCCCAGTACTTC. This translates into CASSWGTDQAQYF.

This clone showed up just a few times. The V gene is TRBV7-6, the J gene TRBJ2-2; D unresolved. The CDR3 spans 17 residues. The V gene's germline CDR1 is SGHVS and CDR2 FNYEAQ. The V gene lost 4 bases and the J gene lost 5 bases, with 20 bases spanning the gap. The CDR3 protein is CASSSPAPVIGTGELFF. DNA for the CDR3: TGTGCCAGCAGCTCCCCCGCCCCGGTGATTGGGACCGGGGAGCTGTTTTTT.